The clone carrying this T cell receptor beta chain occurred a few times. The data were taken from a study of OX40 agonist ivuxolimab in advanced cancers. Study at large: Administration of intravenous ivuxolimab to patients occurred every 2 weeks at 0.01 to 10 mg/kg.

This CDR3 is built from 14 residues. Trimming cost V 4 bases and J 5 bases, with 16 bases left between them. Germline V gene lookup returns CDR1 SGHRS and CDR2 YFSETQ. Profiled with immunoSEQ multiplex PCR; TCRdb holds only in-frame clones, not every one. Found here are approximately 44,000 clones, 75% to 90% of them singletons; the top ten hold roughly a tenth. V is TRBV5-1 and J is TRBJ2-7, with a tentative D call TRBD2 (6 bases). The input for sequencing was CD4+ or CD8+ T cells sorted from blood, taken in a trial of the OX40 agonist ivuxolimab. The TCR originated in an adult with an advanced solid tumor such as melanoma, head and neck, liver or kidney cancer. The CDR3, as DNA: TGCGCCAGCAGCCGTAATCAGGGAGGAGACGAGCAGTACTTC. Translated, it gives CASSRNQGGDEQYF.